This TCR beta chain was profiled in a study of Ad26.COV2.S vaccination and SARS-CoV-2 variants (dated by TCRdb to the early 2020s). Regarding the study in general: Vaccine-arm donors were drawn from COV1001, a multicentre, randomized, double-blind, placebo-controlled phase I-IIa trial of Ad26.COV2.S in healthy adults. Trial participants were randomized into five groups of five: low-dose or high-dose Ad26.COV2.S given once or twice, or placebo on both occasions. Throughout the experiments and outcome assessment, investigators stayed blinded to trial group allocation. The TCR-sequenced set comprised around 30 samples: some 20 Ad26.COV2.S vaccine recipients, 5 placebo recipients and 8 SARS-CoV-2 convalescent individuals. Dosing of Ad26.COV2.S was intramuscular, at either 5x10^10 or 1x10^11 viral particles, delivered as one shot or as two shots spaced 56 days apart. TCRbeta repertoire sequencing was used to assess the specificity and breadth of SARS-CoV-2-reactive T cell receptors after Ad26.COV2.S vaccination. Beyond this particular receptor, the publication reports: The study was not powered to compare responses between vaccine doses or regimens. Spike-specific TCR breadth was higher in Ad26.COV2.S recipients than in placebo recipients (P = 0.0014). It was noted by the authors that total T cell responses may have been underestimated by the TCR breadth and depth analyses. After vaccination, substantial breadth of spike-specific CD8+ and CD4+ T cell responses was reported. Non-spike TCR breadth was comparable between vaccine and placebo recipients, consistent with the vaccine containing only spike.

A word on this clone: Its antigen remains unidentified. Base quality data are lacking; no much larger clone is found one base away.

The intended sense of this specimen's treatment or condition label: some 19 received Ad26.COV2.S at low or high dose, single or two shots; 5 received placebo; per-sample allocation not given. Repertoires of vaccine and placebo recipients were sequenced from samples taken on day 63 after the first injection. Between 29 July and 7 August 2020, Cohort 1b enrolled 25 adults aged 18-55 years at one site in Boston, USA. Ad26.COV2.S consisted of a replication-incompetent adenovirus type 26 vector by which a prefusion-stabilized SARS-CoV-2 spike protein from the original Wuhan strain was expressed. The immunoSEQ Assay was used to sequence TCRbeta CDR3 regions. After extraction, genomic DNA underwent amplification by bias-controlled multiplex PCR, followed by high-throughput sequencing. The study's own analysis went as follows. Collapsing and filtering of sequences were performed to quantify the absolute abundance of each unique TCRbeta CDR3 region. Usable DNA was measured by amplifying reference genes present in all nucleated cells, and TCRbeta template counts were normalized to that usable DNA to estimate T cell fraction. Repertoire TCRs were annotated as SARS-CoV-2-specific when V gene, CDR3 amino acid sequence and J gene were exactly matched to a known reactive TCR set. The reference SARS-CoV-2 TCR set was derived from MIRA and filtered for enrichment in COVID-19-positive ImmuneCODE repertoires, a step that removed public or cross-reactive TCRs. Based on the MIRA antigens, annotated TCRs were further analysed at the level of specific ORF or position within ORF. Breadth was defined as the number of annotated unique rearrangements divided by the total number of unique productive rearrangements, and depth was defined as the summed frequency of the annotated unique rearrangements. TCR breadth was compared between groups using two-sided Wilcoxon rank-sum tests. TCRdb stores this immuneACCESS table with in-frame sequences only. Part of the clones is absent; in the studies checked, under half of the shortfall reflects unresolved V genes, and no reason is known for the rest. That table furnishes V, J and clone size, whereas the DNA furnished D and trimming. For this sample there are about 350,000 clones; around 84% appear just once. The ten largest clones add up to around 3.3% of the sample.

The CDR3, cysteine through phenylalanine, is 16 amino acids long. The CDR3 DNA has 48 bases and is translated from base 1. Taken from the germline V gene, the CDR1 and CDR2 loops are SGHRS and YFSETQ. Compared with germline, V lacks 0 bases and J lacks 3 bases; bases without a gene match: 3. The receptor comes from a person aged 18 to 65 who received the Ad26.COV2.S COVID-19 vaccine or a placebo. Here the sequenced sample was peripheral blood, taken in a trial of Ad26.COV2.S vaccine versus placebo. In this chain, TRBV5-1 is recombined with TRBJ2-3; TRBD2 fits 11 bases in the junction. The nucleotide sequence reads as follows: TGCGCCAGCAGCTTGGCCACTAGCGGGGGTACAGATACGCAGTATTTT. Translation gives CASSLATSGGTDTQYF. Full variable domain (CDR3 extended with the reference TRBV5-1 and TRBJ2-3 proteins): KAGVTQTPRYLIKTRGQQVTLSCSPISGHRSVSWYQQTPGQGLQFLFEYFSETQRNKGNFPGRFSGRQFSNSRSEMNVSTLELGDSALYLCASSLATSGGTDTQYFGPGTRLTVL.